These 4 T cell receptor beta chains originate from one sample sequenced in a study of shared clonotypes between healthy human individuals (dated by TCRdb to about 2020). To prepare the library, the immunoSEQ multiplex PCR assay was applied. What TCRdb holds here is the immuneACCESS table cut down to in-frame rearrangements. Part of the clones is not present; checked against another copy, under half of the missing clones reflect an unresolved V gene, and the others are unexplained. For this sample the table gives 2,500,000 or so clones, of which less than 95% were detected only once. The biggest ten clones account for 0.37% of the sample. Specimen: naive CD4+ T cells from PBMCs. In light of the paper, this sample's cell subset or site label describes: CD45RA+ positively selected. The receptors derive from a man younger than 35 in good health. Some clones in this sample may be carry-over from other donors' samples.

This clone was observed a handful of times. Other DNA sequences in the same sample also yield this CDR3. CDR3 DNA sequence: TGCAGTGCCGTCGGGAATGAGCAGTTCTTC. It translates to CSAVGNEQFF. The chain is built from TRBV20-1 and TRBJ2-1, with D uncertain. The CDR3 covers 10 residues. V lost 6 bases to trimming and J lost 7 bases, with 7 bases between them. Germline-derived CDR1 and CDR2 are DFQATT and SNEGSKA (reference sequence).

The rearrangement links TRBV19 to TRBJ2-7; a possible D gene is TRBD2 (6 bases). Germline CDR1 and CDR2: LNHDA and SQIVND (reference sequence). The V and J ends lost 3 bases and 3 bases respectively, with 15 bases between them. The CDR3 loop spans 15 amino acids. The CDR3 DNA follows: TGTGCCAGTAGTATGGACTATACTCCTGACTACGAGCAGTACTTC. This translates into CASSMDYTPDYEQYF. Based on the CDR3 plus reference TRBV19 and TRBJ2-7, the full variable domain is DGGITQSPKYLFRKEGQNVTLSCEQNLNHDAMYWYRQDPGQGLRLIYYSQIVNDFQKGDIAEGYSVSREKKESFPLTVTSAQKNPTAFYLCASSMDYTPDYEQYFGPGTRLTVT.

On this clone: The junction and the germline gene differ at one end; a read error may be behind it. The chain joins TRBV28 to TRBJ2-7; TRBD1 is a possible D gene (6 bases). There are 13 residues in the CDR3. CDR1 and CDR2 (germline): MDHEN, SYDVKM. CDR3 amino acids: CASSPGTPYKQYF. CDR3 coding DNA: TGTGCCAGCAGTCCCGGGACACCCTACAAGCAGTACTTC.

The chain uses TRBV7-2 and TRBJ1-3, with unresolved D. Trimming removed 1 base at V and 0 bases at J, with 10 bases between. The CDR3 has 16 residues. Germline loops: CDR1 SGHTA, CDR2 FQGNSA. As DNA, the CDR3 is TGTGCCAGCAGCTTAGTAGGCAGGAGCTCTGGAAACACCATATATTTT. Translated: CASSLVGRSSGNTIYF.